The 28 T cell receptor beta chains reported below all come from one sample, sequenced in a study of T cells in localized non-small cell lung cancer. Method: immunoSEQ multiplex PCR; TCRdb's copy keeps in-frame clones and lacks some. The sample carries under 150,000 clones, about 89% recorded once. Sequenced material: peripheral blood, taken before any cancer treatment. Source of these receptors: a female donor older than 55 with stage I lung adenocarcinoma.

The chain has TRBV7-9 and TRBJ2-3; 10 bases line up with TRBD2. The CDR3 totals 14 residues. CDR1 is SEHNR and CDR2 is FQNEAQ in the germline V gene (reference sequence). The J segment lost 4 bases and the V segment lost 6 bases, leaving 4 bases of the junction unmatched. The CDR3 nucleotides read TGTGCCAGCAGTACTAGCGGGGCCTCAGATACGCAGTATTTT. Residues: CASSTSGASDTQYF. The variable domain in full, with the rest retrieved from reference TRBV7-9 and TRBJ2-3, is DTGVSQNPRHKITKRGQNVTFRCDPISEHNRLYWYRQTLGQGPEFLTYFQNEAQLEKSRLLSDRFSAERPKGSFSTLEIQRTEQGDSAMYLCASSTSGASDTQYFGPGTRLTVL.

CDR3 residues: CASSTAPTYERQYF. CDR3 nucleotide sequence: TGTGCCAGCAGTACAGCTCCAACTTACGAGCGGCAGTACTTC. The V call is TRBV6-5, the J call TRBJ2-7; unclear D gene. CDR1 and CDR2 from the germline V gene are MNHEY and SVGAGI. The CDR3 sequence is 14 residues long. Trimming removed 5 bases at V and 9 bases at J, with 20 bases between.

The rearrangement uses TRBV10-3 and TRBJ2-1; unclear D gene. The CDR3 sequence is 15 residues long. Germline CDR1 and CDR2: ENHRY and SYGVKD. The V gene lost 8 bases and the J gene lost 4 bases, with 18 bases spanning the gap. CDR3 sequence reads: CAISATSQSYNEQFF. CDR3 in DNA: TGTGCCATCTCAGCCACCTCGCAATCGTACAATGAGCAGTTCTTC.

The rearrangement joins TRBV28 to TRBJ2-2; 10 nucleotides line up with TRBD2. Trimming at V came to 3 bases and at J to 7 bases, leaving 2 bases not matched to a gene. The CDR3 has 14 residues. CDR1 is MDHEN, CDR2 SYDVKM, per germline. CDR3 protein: CASSLPSGSGELFF. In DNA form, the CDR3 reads TGTGCCAGCAGTTTGCCTAGCGGGAGCGGGGAGCTGTTTTTT. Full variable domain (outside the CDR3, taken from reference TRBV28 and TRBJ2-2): DVKVTQSSRYLVKRTGEKVFLECVQDMDHENMFWYRQDPGLGLRLIYFSYDVKMKEKGDIPEGYSVSREKKERFSLILESASTNQTSMYLCASSLPSGSGELFFGEGSRLTVL.

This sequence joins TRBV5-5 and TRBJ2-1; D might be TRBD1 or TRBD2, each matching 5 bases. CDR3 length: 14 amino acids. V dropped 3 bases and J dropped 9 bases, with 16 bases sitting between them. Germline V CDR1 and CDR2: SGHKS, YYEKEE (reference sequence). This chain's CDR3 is CASSSGLDNVEQFF. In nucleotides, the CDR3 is TGTGCCAGCAGCTCGGGGCTGGACAATGTTGAGCAGTTCTTC.

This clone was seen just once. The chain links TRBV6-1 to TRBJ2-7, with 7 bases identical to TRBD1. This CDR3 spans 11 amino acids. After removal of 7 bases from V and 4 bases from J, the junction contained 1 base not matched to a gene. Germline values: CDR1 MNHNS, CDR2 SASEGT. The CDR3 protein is CASMGQYEQYF. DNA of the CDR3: TGTGCCAGCATGGGACAGTACGAGCAGTACTTC.

The CDR3, as DNA: TGTGCCAGCAGCGTAGCGGGGACAGGGCGCACAGATACGCAGTATTTT. Protein sequence: CASSVAGTGRTDTQYF. This rearrangement joins TRBV9 to TRBJ2-3; TRBD1 matches 9 bases. The CDR3 sequence is 16 residues long. Germline V gives CDR1 SGDLS, CDR2 YYNGEE. After removal of 0 bases from V and 1 base from J, the junction contained 3 bases not matched to a gene.

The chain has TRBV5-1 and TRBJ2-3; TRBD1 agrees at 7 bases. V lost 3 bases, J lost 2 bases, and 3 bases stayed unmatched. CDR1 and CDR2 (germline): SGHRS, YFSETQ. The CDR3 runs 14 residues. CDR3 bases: TGCGCCAGCAGCTCGGGACAGCACACAGATACGCAGTATTTT. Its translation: CASSSGQHTDTQYF.

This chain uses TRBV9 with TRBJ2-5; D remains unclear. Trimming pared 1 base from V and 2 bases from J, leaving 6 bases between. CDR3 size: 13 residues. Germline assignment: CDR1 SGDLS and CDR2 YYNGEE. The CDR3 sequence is CASSVFGQETQYF. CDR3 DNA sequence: TGTGCCAGCAGCGTATTCGGTCAAGAGACCCAGTACTTC.

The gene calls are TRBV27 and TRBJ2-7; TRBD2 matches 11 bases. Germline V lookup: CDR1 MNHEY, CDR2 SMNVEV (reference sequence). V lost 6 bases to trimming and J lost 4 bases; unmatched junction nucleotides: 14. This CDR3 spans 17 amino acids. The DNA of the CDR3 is TGTGCCAGCAGCGTGACTAGCGGGACAAATCGGGGGTACGAGCAGTACTTC. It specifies CASSVTSGTNRGYEQYF.

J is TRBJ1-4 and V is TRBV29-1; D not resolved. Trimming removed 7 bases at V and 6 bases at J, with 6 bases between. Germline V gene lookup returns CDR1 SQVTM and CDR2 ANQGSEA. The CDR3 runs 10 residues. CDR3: CSAGDEKLFF. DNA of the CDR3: TGCAGCGCCGGAGATGAAAAACTGTTTTTT.

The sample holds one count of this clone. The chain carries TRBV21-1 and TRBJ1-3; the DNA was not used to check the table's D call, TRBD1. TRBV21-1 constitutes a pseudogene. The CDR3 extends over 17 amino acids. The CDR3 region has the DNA TGTGCCAGCAGCCGGCGGGGACAGGGGCCCTCTGGAAACACCATATATTTT. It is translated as CASSRRGQGPSGNTIYF.

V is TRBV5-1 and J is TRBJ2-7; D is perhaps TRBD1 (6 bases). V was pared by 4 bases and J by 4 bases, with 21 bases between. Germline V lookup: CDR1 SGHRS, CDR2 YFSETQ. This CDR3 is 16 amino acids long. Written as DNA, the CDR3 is TGCGCCAGCAGCGTTAATGGGAGACAGGACCAATACGAGCAGTACTTC. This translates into CASSVNGRQDQYEQYF.

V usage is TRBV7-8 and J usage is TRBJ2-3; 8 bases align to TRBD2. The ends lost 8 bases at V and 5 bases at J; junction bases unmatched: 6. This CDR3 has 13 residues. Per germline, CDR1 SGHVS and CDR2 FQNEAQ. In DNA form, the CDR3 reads TGTGCCAGCGGACGGCTAGCGGGAGATACGCAGTATTTT. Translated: CASGRLAGDTQYF.

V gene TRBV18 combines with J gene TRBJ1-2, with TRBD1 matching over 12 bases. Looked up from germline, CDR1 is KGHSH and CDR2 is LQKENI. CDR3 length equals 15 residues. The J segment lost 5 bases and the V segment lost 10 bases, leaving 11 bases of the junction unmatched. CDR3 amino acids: CATGTGGEFQYGYTF. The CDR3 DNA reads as TGTGCCACCGGGACAGGGGGCGAATTCCAGTATGGCTACACCTTC.

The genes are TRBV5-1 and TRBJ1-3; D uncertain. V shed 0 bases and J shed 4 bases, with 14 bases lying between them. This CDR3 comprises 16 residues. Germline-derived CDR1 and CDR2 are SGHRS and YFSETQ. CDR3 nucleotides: TGCGCCAGCAGCTTGGCGGGCAGCATAGGGGGAAACACCATATATTTT. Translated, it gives CASSLAGSIGGNTIYF.

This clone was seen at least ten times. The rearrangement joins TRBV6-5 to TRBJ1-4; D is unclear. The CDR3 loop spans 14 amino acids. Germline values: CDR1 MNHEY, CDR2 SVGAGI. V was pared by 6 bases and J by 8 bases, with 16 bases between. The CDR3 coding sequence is TGTGCCAGCAGCCCGACCCGCTGGGTAGAAAAACTGTTTTTT. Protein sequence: CASSPTRWVEKLFF.

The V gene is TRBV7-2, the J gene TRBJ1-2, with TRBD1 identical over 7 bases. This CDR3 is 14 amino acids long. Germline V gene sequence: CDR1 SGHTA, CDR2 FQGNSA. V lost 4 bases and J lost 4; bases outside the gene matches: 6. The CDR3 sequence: CASSSLGGGYGYTF. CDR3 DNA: TGTGCCAGCAGCTCCCTAGGGGGCGGCTATGGCTACACCTTC.

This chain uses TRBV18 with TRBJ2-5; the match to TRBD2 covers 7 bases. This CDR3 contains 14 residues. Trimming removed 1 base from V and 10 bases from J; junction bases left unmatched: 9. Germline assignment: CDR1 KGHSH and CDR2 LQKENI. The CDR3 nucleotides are TGTGCCAGCTCACCACTGGGAGGCGGGAGTAACCAGTACTTC. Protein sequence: CASSPLGGGSNQYF.

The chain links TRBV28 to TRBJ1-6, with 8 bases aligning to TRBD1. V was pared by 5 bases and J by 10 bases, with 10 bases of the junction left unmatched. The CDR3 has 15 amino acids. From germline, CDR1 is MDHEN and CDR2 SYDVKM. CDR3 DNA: TGTGCCAGCAGTAAAGCGGACAGGGCCCAATCACCCCTCCACTTT. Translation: CASSKADRAQSPLHF. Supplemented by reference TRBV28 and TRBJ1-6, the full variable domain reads DVKVTQSSRYLVKRTGEKVFLECVQDMDHENMFWYRQDPGLGLRLIYFSYDVKMKEKGDIPEGYSVSREKKERFSLILESASTNQTSMYLCASSKADRAQSPLHFGNGTRLTVT.

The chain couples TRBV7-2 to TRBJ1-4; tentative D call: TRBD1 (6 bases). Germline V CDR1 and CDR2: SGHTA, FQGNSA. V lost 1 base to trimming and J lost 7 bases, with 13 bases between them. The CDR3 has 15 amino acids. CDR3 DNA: TGTGCCAGCAGCTTAGGGATGCGGGGGGCTGAAAAACTGTTTTTT. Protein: CASSLGMRGAEKLFF.

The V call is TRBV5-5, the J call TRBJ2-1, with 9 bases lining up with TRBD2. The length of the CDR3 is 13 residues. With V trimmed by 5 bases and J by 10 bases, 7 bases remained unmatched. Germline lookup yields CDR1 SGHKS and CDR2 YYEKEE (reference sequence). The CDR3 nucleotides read TGTGCCAGCAGGAAGGTAGCGGGAGACGAGCAGTTCTTC. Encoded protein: CASRKVAGDEQFF.

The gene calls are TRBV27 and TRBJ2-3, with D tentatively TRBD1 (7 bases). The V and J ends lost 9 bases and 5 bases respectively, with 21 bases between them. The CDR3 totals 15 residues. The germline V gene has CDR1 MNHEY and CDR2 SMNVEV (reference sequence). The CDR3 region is CASWAEGARLDTQYF. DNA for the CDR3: TGTGCCAGTTGGGCGGAGGGGGCCCGGTTAGATACGCAGTATTTT.

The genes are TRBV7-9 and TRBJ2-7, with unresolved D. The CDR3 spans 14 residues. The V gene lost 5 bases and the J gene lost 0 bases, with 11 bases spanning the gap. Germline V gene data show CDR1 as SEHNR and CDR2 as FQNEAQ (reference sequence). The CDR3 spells CASSPPWNSYEQYF. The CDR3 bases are TGTGCCAGCAGCCCGCCCTGGAACTCCTACGAGCAGTACTTC.

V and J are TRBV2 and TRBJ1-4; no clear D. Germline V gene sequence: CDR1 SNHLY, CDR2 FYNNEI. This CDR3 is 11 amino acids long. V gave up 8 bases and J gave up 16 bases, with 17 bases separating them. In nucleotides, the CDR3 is TGTGCCAGCGCGGCGGGCCTCCGGAGGTTTTTT. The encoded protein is CASAAGLRRFF.

CDR3 in DNA: TGTGCCAGCAGCCGGAGCGGGAGGGCCCCAGATACGCAGTATTTT. Translating gives CASSRSGRAPDTQYF. The chain combines TRBV7-2 with TRBJ2-3; 10 bases fit TRBD2. Germline CDR1 and CDR2: SGHTA and FQGNSA. This CDR3 region has 15 residues. V gave up 5 bases and J gave up 4 bases; unmatched junction bases: 6.

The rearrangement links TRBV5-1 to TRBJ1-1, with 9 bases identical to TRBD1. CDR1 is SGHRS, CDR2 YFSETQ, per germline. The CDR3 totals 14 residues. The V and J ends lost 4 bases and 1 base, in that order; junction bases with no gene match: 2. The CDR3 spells CASSTGGPNTEAFF. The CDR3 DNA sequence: TGCGCCAGCAGCACAGGGGGCCCGAACACTGAAGCTTTCTTT.

CDR3 sequence: CASSSQGYEQYF. The CDR3 DNA is TGTGCCAGCAGCTCACAGGGGTACGAGCAGTACTTC. The rearrangement joins TRBV7-9 to TRBJ2-7; 7 bases are shared with TRBD1. Germline V CDR1 and CDR2: SEHNR, FQNEAQ (reference sequence). The CDR3 is 12 residues long. Germline trimming cut 4 bases from V and 4 bases from J; bases unmatched to any gene: 1. The full variable domain, in which reference TRBV7-9 and TRBJ2-7 provide the parts outside the CDR3, is DTGVSQNPRHKITKRGQNVTFRCDPISEHNRLYWYRQTLGQGPEFLTYFQNEAQLEKSRLLSDRFSAERPKGSFSTLEIQRTEQGDSAMYLCASSSQGYEQYFGPGTRLTVT.